This T cell receptor beta chain was sequenced during a study of Ad26.COV2.S vaccination and SARS-CoV-2 variants. Study-wide background: Donor got 5x10^10 or 1x10^11 viral particles of Ad26.COV2.S.

Only in-frame clones appear in the TCRdb table, and some are missing; sequencing was by immunoSEQ multiplex PCR. The profile shows about 240,000 clones, over 75% of them singletons. This clone occurred once. Its antigen is unknown. This CDR3 spans 13 amino acids. The ends were cut back, 3 bases at V and 10 bases at J, with 13 bases in the middle. Study observations and caveats: Similar non-spike TCR breadth was seen in vaccine and placebo recipients. In vaccinated individuals, spike-specific CD8+ and CD4+ T cell responses reportedly displayed substantial breadth. The study found higher spike-specific TCR breadth in vaccine than placebo recipients.

Treatment meaning: over 15 received Ad26.COV2.S at low or high dose, single or two shots; 5 received placebo; per-sample allocation not given. Day 63 following the first vaccine or placebo injection was when the samples were taken. This chain connects TRBV12-3 or TRBV12-4 to TRBJ2-1; no clear D. The sequenced sample was peripheral blood, obtained in a trial of Ad26.COV2.S vaccine versus placebo. The sequence was obtained from a person aged 18-60 years who received the Ad26.COV2.S COVID-19 vaccine or a placebo. The CDR3 sequence is CASSFAATQEQFF. The CDR3, as DNA: TGTGCCAGCAGTTTCGCGGCAACCCAGGAGCAGTTCTTC.